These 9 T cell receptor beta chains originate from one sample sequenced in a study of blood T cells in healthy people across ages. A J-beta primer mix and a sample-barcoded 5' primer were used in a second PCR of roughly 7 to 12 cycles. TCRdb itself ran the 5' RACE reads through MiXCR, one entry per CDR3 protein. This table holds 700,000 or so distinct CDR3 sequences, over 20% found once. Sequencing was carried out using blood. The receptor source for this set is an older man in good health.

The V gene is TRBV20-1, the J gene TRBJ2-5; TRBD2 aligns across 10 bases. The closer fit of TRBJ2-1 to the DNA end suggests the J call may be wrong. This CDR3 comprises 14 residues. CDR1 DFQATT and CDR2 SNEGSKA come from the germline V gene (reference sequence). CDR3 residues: CSARDGLAANEQFF. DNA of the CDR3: TGCAGTGCTAGAGATGGACTAGCGGCCAATGAGCAGTTCTTC.

In DNA, the CDR3 is TGTGCAGGACAGGGGCAAGAGACCCAGTACTTC. The encoded protein is CAGQGQETQYF. The chain carries TRBV7-9 and TRBJ2-5; 9 bases match TRBD1. Germline V CDR1 and CDR2: SEHNR, FQNEAQ (reference sequence). The CDR3 runs 11 residues.

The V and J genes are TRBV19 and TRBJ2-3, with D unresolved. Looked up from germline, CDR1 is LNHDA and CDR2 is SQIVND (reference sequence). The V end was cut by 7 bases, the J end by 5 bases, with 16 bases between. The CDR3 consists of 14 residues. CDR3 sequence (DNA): TGTGCCAGTACCCTGGGCTTTGTAGGAGATACGCAGTATTTT. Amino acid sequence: CASTLGFVGDTQYF.

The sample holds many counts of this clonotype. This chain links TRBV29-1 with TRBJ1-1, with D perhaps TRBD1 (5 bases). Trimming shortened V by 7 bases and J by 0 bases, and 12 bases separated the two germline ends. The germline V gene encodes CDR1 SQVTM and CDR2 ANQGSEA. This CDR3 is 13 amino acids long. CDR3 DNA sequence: TGCAGCGCCGCGGAGGGGCTGAACACTGAAGCTTTCTTT. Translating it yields CSAAEGLNTEAFF.

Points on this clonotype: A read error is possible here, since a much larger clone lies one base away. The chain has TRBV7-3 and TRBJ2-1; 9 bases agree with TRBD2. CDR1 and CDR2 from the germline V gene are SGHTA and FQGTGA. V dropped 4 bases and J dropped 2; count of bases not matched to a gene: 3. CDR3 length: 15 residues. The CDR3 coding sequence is TGTGCCAGCAGCTCTAGCGGGACCACCTACAATGAGCAGTTCTTC. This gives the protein CASSSSGTTYNEQFF. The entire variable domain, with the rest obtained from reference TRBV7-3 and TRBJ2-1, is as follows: GAGVSQTPSNKVTEKGKYVELRCDPISGHTALYWYRQSLGQGPEFLIYFQGTGAADDSGLPNDRFFAVRPEGSVSTLKIQRTERGDSAVYLCASSSSGTTYNEQFFGPGTRLTVL.

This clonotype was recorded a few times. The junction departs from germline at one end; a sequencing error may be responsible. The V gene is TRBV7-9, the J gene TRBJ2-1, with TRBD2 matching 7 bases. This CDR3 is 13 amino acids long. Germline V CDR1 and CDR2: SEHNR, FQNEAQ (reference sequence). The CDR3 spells CATSSGAYNERFF. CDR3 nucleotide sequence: TGTGCCACCTCTAGCGGAGCTTACAATGAGCGGTTCTTC.

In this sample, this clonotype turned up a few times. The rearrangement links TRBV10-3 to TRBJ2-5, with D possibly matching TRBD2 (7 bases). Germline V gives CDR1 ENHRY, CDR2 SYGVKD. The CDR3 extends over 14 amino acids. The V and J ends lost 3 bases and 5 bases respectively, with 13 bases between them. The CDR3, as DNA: TGTGCCATCAGTGATTGGGGGGGCCAGGAGACCCAGTACTTC. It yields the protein CAISDWGGQETQYF.

CDR3 nucleotide sequence: TGTGCCACCAGTGAATCCAGCGGGAGGTTCAATGAGCAGTTCTTC. As protein: CATSESSGRFNEQFF. The chain carries TRBV24-1 and TRBJ2-7; TRBD2 agrees at 9 bases. The better agreement between TRBJ2-1 and the DNA end casts doubt on the J call. The CDR3 runs to 15 residues. The germline V gene encodes CDR1 KGHDR and CDR2 SFDVKD.

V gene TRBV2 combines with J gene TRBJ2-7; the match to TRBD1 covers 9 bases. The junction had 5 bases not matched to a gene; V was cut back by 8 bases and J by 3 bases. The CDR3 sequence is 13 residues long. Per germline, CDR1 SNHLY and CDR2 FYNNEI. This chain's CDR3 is CASGRDRDYEQYF. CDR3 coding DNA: TGTGCCAGCGGCAGGGACAGGGACTACGAGCAGTACTTC.